The 30 T cell receptor beta chains below come from one sample, sequenced in a study of CD8+ T cells in alopecia areata. cDNA serving as the sequencing template came from extracted, reverse transcribed RNA. TCRdb's table, derived via immunoSEQ multiplex PCR, lists solely in-frame clones and lacks some. Of 98,000 or so clones listed, 58% are singletons. The source material was NKG2D-low CD8+ T cells sorted from blood. The receptors were gathered from a human donor with alopecia areata.

The rearrangement links TRBV27 to TRBJ2-2; D gene unclear. Trimming left V 5 bases short and J 3 bases short, with 4 bases between. The germline V gene encodes CDR1 MNHEY and CDR2 SMNVEV (reference sequence). This CDR3 is built from 12 residues. Here the CDR3 DNA reads TGTGCCAGCAGTCCAGACACCGGGGAGCTGTTTTTT. It encodes CASSPDTGELFF.

This chain connects TRBV4-2 to TRBJ1-1, with 10 bases matching TRBD1. The V and J ends lost 4 bases and 2 bases, in that order; junction bases with no gene match: 10. Germline V gives CDR1 LGHNA, CDR2 YNFKEQ. CDR3 size: 17 residues. CDR3 sequence (DNA): TGTGCCAGCAGCCTCCGGGACAGGGGCCTCCTTAACACTGAAGCTTTCTTT. Amino acid sequence: CASSLRDRGLLNTEAFF.

The rearrangement joins TRBV4-2 to TRBJ1-1; 7 positions agree with TRBD1. V was pared by 2 bases and J by 0 bases, with 3 bases of the junction left unmatched. This CDR3 region has 15 residues. Germline CDR1 LGHNA, CDR2 YNFKEQ. This CDR3 reads CASSQPGTVNTEAFF. Here the CDR3 DNA reads TGTGCCAGCAGCCAACCCGGGACAGTGAACACTGAAGCTTTCTTT.

V and J are TRBV5-1 and TRBJ2-1; 8 bases are a match to TRBD2. V lost 1 base to trimming and J lost 7 bases; unmatched junction nucleotides: 4. Germline V lookup: CDR1 SGHRS, CDR2 YFSETQ. The CDR3 loop spans 14 amino acids. CDR3 bases: TGCGCCAGCAGCTTGAGGGGCGGGGGGAATGAGCAGTTCTTC. Translation: CASSLRGGGNEQFF.

The rearrangement joins TRBV5-5 to TRBJ1-1, with D hard to call. Deletions cut 1 base from V and 0 bases from J, with 7 bases between. Germline V gene lookup returns CDR1 SGHKS and CDR2 YYEKEE (reference sequence). The CDR3 runs to 14 residues. The CDR3 sequence is CASSLSELNTEAFF. In DNA, the CDR3 is TGTGCCAGCAGCTTGTCTGAATTGAACACTGAAGCTTTCTTT.

The sample holds a few counts of this clone. The same CDR3 arises from other DNA sequences in this sample as well. The chain links TRBV28 to TRBJ2-7; 9 bases agree with TRBD2. This CDR3 contains 14 residues. Germline V lookup: CDR1 MDHEN, CDR2 SYDVKM. After removal of 2 bases from V and 3 bases from J, the junction contained 2 bases not matched to a gene. CDR3 in amino acids: CASSLLAGRYEQYF. The CDR3 nucleotides read TGTGCCAGCAGTTTACTAGCGGGACGCTACGAGCAGTACTTC.

The chain couples TRBV2 to TRBJ2-1; 8 bases match TRBD2. CDR1 is SNHLY and CDR2 is FYNNEI in the germline V gene. The CDR3 spans 14 residues. J was trimmed by 5 bases and V by 4 bases; bases with no gene match: 4. In DNA, the CDR3 is TGTGCCAGCAGTGCAGAGACTAGCGACAATGAGCAGTTCTTC. It translates to CASSAETSDNEQFF.

The chain recombines TRBV19 with TRBJ2-1; 10 bases map to TRBD1. The CDR3 has 16 residues. V was clipped by 6 bases and J by 2 bases; unmatched bases: 7. CDR1 is LNHDA and CDR2 is SQIVND in the germline V gene (reference sequence). The CDR3 sequence: CASRQTGGVPYNEQFF. The CDR3 bases are TGTGCCAGTAGACAGACAGGGGGCGTACCCTACAATGAGCAGTTCTTC.

The chain carries TRBV27 and TRBJ1-1; weak D call: TRBD1 (5 bases). The germline gives CDR1 MNHEY, CDR2 SMNVEV (reference sequence). The CDR3 extends over 12 amino acids. V lost 3 bases to trimming and J lost 8 bases, with 10 bases between them. The CDR3 nucleotides read TGTGCCAGCAGTTTGGGAGACAGAGAAGCTTTCTTT. Its translation: CASSLGDREAFF.

J is TRBJ2-7 and V is TRBV27; D call uncertain. Germline CDR1 MNHEY, CDR2 SMNVEV (reference sequence). Trimming took off 0 bases at V and 5 bases at J, with 11 bases between the two ends. This CDR3 comprises 14 residues. The CDR3 sequence is CASSLSTSPNEQYF. CDR3 coding DNA: TGTGCCAGCAGTTTATCGACCTCTCCTAACGAGCAGTACTTC.

Comments on this clone: The germline gene is not matched at one end of the junction; a read error may be the cause. The chain is built from TRBV7-9 and TRBJ1-2, with 8 bases identical to TRBD1. In germline, CDR1 is SEHNR, CDR2 FQNEAQ (reference sequence). This CDR3 region has 13 residues. CDR3 region: CVSSPQTGDGYTF. For the CDR3, the DNA is TGTGTCAGCAGCCCCCAGACAGGGGATGGCTACACCTTC.

V gene TRBV5-1 combines with J gene TRBJ1-2; perhaps TRBD1 as D (5 bases). The CDR3 covers 15 residues. Germline CDR1 and CDR2: SGHRS and YFSETQ. V dropped 0 bases and J dropped 3 bases, with 12 bases sitting between them. Written as DNA, the CDR3 is TGCGCCAGCAGCTTGGAAAAGGGGCCTCACTATGGCTACACCTTC. Translation gives CASSLEKGPHYGYTF.

This clone has more than one count but fewer than ten. The chain links TRBV11-2 to TRBJ1-2; TRBD1 agrees at 8 bases. The CDR3 is 14 amino acids. Germline CDR1 is SGHAT and CDR2 is FQNNGV. V shed 2 bases, J shed 6 bases, and the junction held 5 bases outside the gene matches. The CDR3, as DNA: TGTGCCAGCAGCTTACAGGGACAGGTCAATGGCTACACCTTC. Its protein product is CASSLQGQVNGYTF.

V gene TRBV7-2 combines with J gene TRBJ2-3; maybe TRBD2 (5 bases). The CDR3 covers 16 residues. Trimming cost V 2 bases and J 1 base, with 13 bases left between them. The germline V gene has CDR1 SGHTA and CDR2 FQGNSA. CDR3 sequence reads: CASSLYAGRGTDTQYF. The CDR3 DNA reads as TGTGCCAGCAGCTTATATGCTGGGCGGGGCACAGATACGCAGTATTTT.

The chain recombines TRBV29-1 with TRBJ2-1, with D maybe TRBD2 (6 bases). CDR1 is SQVTM and CDR2 is ANQGSEA in the germline V gene. The CDR3 has 15 residues. Deletions cut 6 bases from V and 2 bases from J, with 17 bases between. The CDR3 DNA follows: TGCAGCGTGGGCCAAAGAGCGGGCCCCTACAATGAGCAGTTCTTC. Its protein is CSVGQRAGPYNEQFF.

This rearrangement joins TRBV13 to TRBJ2-7, with 10 bases matching TRBD2. This CDR3 contains 16 residues. Per the germline V gene, CDR1 is PRHDT and CDR2 is FYEKMQ (reference sequence). V was pared by 4 bases and J by 6 bases, with 12 bases of the junction left unmatched. The CDR3 DNA sequence: TGTGCCAGCAGCTCTAAGAGCCTAGCGGGAGATTCCGAGCAGTACTTC. It specifies CASSSKSLAGDSEQYF.

CDR3 in DNA: TGTGCCAGCAGCTTAGGCCTCCCATTAGCGCGCAGCGGGGAGCTGTTTTTT. Protein sequence: CASSLGLPLARSGELFF. The chain couples TRBV13 to TRBJ2-2; TRBD2 might be the D (5 bases). CDR1 and CDR2 from the germline V gene are PRHDT and FYEKMQ (reference sequence). Trimming removed 0 bases at V and 7 bases at J, with 18 bases between. CDR3 length: 17 amino acids.

V and J are TRBV9 and TRBJ2-3; TRBD1 agrees at 8 bases. Germline trimming cut 0 bases from V and 3 bases from J; bases unmatched to any gene: 9. Germline values: CDR1 SGDLS, CDR2 YYNGEE. This CDR3 region has 17 residues. The CDR3 coding sequence is TGTGCCAGCAGCGTAGCCGGACAGGGATTGGAAACAGATACGCAGTATTTT. Protein sequence: CASSVAGQGLETDTQYF.

The chain employs TRBV13 and TRBJ2-3; tentative D call: TRBD1 (6 bases). The CDR3 extends over 17 amino acids. The V end was cut by 4 bases, the J end by 4 bases, with 21 bases between. Germline CDR1 and CDR2: PRHDT and FYEKMQ (reference sequence). This CDR3 reads CASSYPSTGLRADTQYF. The CDR3 DNA is TGTGCCAGCAGCTACCCATCTACAGGGTTAAGGGCAGATACGCAGTATTTT.

V and J are TRBV4-1 and TRBJ2-3; D not certain. Germline CDR1 is MGHRA and CDR2 is YSYEKL. The CDR3 spans 17 residues. Between the trimmed V and J ends, which lost 4 bases and 0 bases, there was a span of 17 bases. The CDR3 spells CASSLRPAGSSTDTQYF. The CDR3 DNA is TGCGCCAGCAGCCTCCGTCCGGCCGGATCTAGCACAGATACGCAGTATTTT.

The chain has TRBV7-9 and TRBJ2-7, with a possible D match to TRBD2 (6 bases). The V and J ends lost 5 bases and 2 bases respectively, with 13 bases between them. Per germline, CDR1 SEHNR and CDR2 FQNEAQ (reference sequence). The CDR3 covers 14 residues. The CDR3 region has the DNA TGTGCCAGCAGCCTCCCCCGGGAGACCTACGAGCAGTACTTC. This sequence encodes CASSLPRETYEQYF.

This clone was picked up a small number of times. V usage is TRBV5-5 and J usage is TRBJ2-2, with 9 bases lining up with TRBD1. The junction had 6 bases not matched to a gene; V was cut back by 4 bases and J by 2 bases. Germline V gene data show CDR1 as SGHKS and CDR2 as YYEKEE (reference sequence). The CDR3 extends over 16 amino acids. The CDR3 protein is CASSPTGGENTGELFF. CDR3 DNA sequence: TGTGCCAGCAGCCCGACAGGGGGAGAAAACACCGGGGAGCTGTTTTTT.

The rearrangement joins TRBV6-1 to TRBJ1-1, with 8 nucleotides matching TRBD1. Germline V gives CDR1 MNHNS, CDR2 SASEGT. This CDR3 has 14 amino acids. The junction had 8 bases not matched to a gene; V was cut back by 5 bases and J by 6 bases. The CDR3, as DNA: TGTGCCAGCAGTTCGACAGGGGTATTAGCTGAAGCTTTCTTT. As protein: CASSSTGVLAEAFF.

The chain recombines TRBV27 with TRBJ2-5; 7 bases are shared with TRBD1. Unmatched junction bases numbered 13, after V lost 10 bases and J lost 5 bases. Germline V gene sequence: CDR1 MNHEY, CDR2 SMNVEV (reference sequence). The CDR3 spans 14 residues. The CDR3 region has the DNA TGTGCCACCTGGACAGGAGTTAGTAGTGAGACCCAGTACTTC. It specifies CATWTGVSSETQYF.

The chain has TRBV19 and TRBJ1-5; D gene unclear. The CDR3 totals 14 residues. Trimming cost V 8 bases and J 4 bases, with 15 bases left between them. In germline, CDR1 is LNHDA, CDR2 SQIVND (reference sequence). The CDR3 region is CASAATAGNQPQHF. The CDR3 DNA follows: TGTGCCAGTGCCGCCACCGCGGGTAATCAGCCCCAGCATTTT.

This sequence joins TRBV4-1 and TRBJ2-7, with D perhaps TRBD2 (5 bases). Germline CDR1 MGHRA, CDR2 YSYEKL. Trimming stripped 0 bases from V and 1 base from J, with 13 bases between. The CDR3 length is 16 residues. CDR3 nucleotide sequence: TGCGCCAGCAGCCAAGATGATGTGGAGGTGTCCTACGAGCAGTACTTC. It is translated as CASSQDDVEVSYEQYF.

DNA of the CDR3: TGTGCCACCAGCAACCACCGAGCGGGAGACCGGGTTTACAATGAGCAGTTCTTC. Its protein is CATSNHRAGDRVYNEQFF. V and J are TRBV15 and TRBJ2-1, with TRBD2 matching over 8 bases. The germline V gene has CDR1 LNHNV and CDR2 YYDKDF (reference sequence). The CDR3 is made up of 18 amino acids. V gave up 4 bases and J gave up 4 bases; unmatched junction bases: 15.

This chain uses TRBV5-6 with TRBJ2-6, with unresolved D. The CDR3 contains 14 residues. V lost 4 bases, J lost 2 bases, and 7 bases lay in between. Per germline, CDR1 SGHDT and CDR2 YYEEEE. The CDR3 DNA reads TGTGCCAGCAGCCATCCACCTGGGGCCAACGTCCTGACTTTC. Its translation is CASSHPPGANVLTF.

The rearrangement links TRBV7-9 to TRBJ2-7, with 7 bases identical to TRBD2. Losses at the gene ends were 4 bases for V and 3 bases for J; bases not matched to a gene: 12. In germline, CDR1 is SEHNR, CDR2 FQNEAQ (reference sequence). This CDR3 contains 16 residues. Here the CDR3 reads CASSSRSSGPYYEQYF. DNA of the CDR3: TGTGCCAGCAGCTCTCGTTCTAGCGGACCATACTACGAGCAGTACTTC.

The chain links TRBV19 to TRBJ2-1; the match to TRBD2 covers 8 bases. V lost 3 bases and J lost 7; bases outside the gene matches: 5. The CDR3 is 14 amino acids. Germline V gene sequence: CDR1 LNHDA, CDR2 SQIVND (reference sequence). The CDR3 sequence: CASSIRRLANEQFF. In DNA form, the CDR3 reads TGTGCCAGTAGTATCAGACGACTAGCGAATGAGCAGTTCTTC.